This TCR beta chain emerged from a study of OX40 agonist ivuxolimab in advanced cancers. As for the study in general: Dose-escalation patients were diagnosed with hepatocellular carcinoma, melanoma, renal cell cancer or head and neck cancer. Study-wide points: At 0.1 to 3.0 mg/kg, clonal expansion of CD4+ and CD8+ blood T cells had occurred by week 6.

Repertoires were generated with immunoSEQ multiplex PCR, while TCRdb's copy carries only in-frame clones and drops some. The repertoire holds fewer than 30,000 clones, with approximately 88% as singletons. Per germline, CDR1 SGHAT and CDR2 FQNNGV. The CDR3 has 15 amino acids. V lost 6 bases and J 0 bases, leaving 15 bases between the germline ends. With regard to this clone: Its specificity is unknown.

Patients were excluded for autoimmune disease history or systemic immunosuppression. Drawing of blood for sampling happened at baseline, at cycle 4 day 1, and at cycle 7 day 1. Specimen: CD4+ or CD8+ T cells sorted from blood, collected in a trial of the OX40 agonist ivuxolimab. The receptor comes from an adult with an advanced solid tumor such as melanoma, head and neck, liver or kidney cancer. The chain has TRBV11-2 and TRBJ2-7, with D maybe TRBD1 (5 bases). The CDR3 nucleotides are TGTGCCAGCAGGGGGCCGTCACAGGTCTCCTACGAGCAGTACTTC. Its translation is CASRGPSQVSYEQYF. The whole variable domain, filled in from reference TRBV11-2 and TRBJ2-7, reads EAGVAQSPRYKIIEKRQSVAFWCNPISGHATLYWYQQILGQGPKLLIQFQNNGVVDDSQLPKDRFSAERLKGVDSTLKIQPAKLEDSAVYLCASRGPSQVSYEQYFGPGTRLTVT.